Following are 26 T cell receptor beta chains from one sample sequenced in a study of T cells in localized non-small cell lung cancer. Method: immunoSEQ multiplex PCR; TCRdb's copy keeps in-frame clones and lacks some. Of more than 1,500 clones listed, roughly 30% are singletons. Here the sequenced sample was lung tumor tissue, taken before any cancer treatment. The receptor set was obtained from a man aged 40 to 70 with stage II lung adenocarcinoma.

This clone turned up a few times. The chain employs TRBV9 and TRBJ1-4, with D perhaps matching TRBD1 (6 bases). V was trimmed by 7 bases and J by 8 bases, leaving 15 bases between them. This CDR3 region has 13 residues. Germline V gene lookup returns CDR1 SGDLS and CDR2 YYNGEE. Here the CDR3 DNA reads TGTGCCAGCCAGAGGAGGGGGGAGGAAAAACTGTTTTTT. It codes for CASQRRGEEKLFF.

The table lists this clone with a few counts. V and J are TRBV6-8 and TRBJ2-5; weak D call: TRBD1 (6 bases). The CDR3 is 13 amino acids. Germline CDR1 reads MNHGY; CDR2 reads SAAAGT. V lost 2 bases to trimming and J lost 9 bases, with 13 bases between them. CDR3 protein: CASSYRDTAAQYF. The CDR3 nucleotides are TGTGCCAGCAGTTACCGGGACACGGCCGCCCAGTACTTC.

This clone was found a few times. V and J are TRBV28 and TRBJ1-1; D uncertain. In germline, CDR1 is MDHEN, CDR2 SYDVKM. This CDR3 comprises 13 residues. V gave up 5 bases and J gave up 0 bases, with 7 bases separating them. Written as DNA, the CDR3 is TGTGCCAGCAGTCGGTATATGAACACTGAAGCTTTCTTT. Translation gives CASSRYMNTEAFF.

This clone has more than one count but fewer than ten. The rearrangement joins TRBV11-3 to TRBJ1-2; 8 positions match TRBD1. CDR3 size: 17 residues. With 5 bases clipped from V and 6 bases from J, the junction kept 17 bases outside the gene matches. From germline, CDR1 is SGHNT and CDR2 YENEEA. CDR3 in amino acids: CASSMYIRDRSPNGYTF. The CDR3 bases are TGTGCCAGCAGCATGTACATCCGGGACAGGAGCCCAAATGGCTACACCTTC.

The V gene is TRBV6-8, the J gene TRBJ1-4, with D possibly matching TRBD1 (5 bases). Germline V CDR1 and CDR2: MNHGY, SAAAGT. The CDR3 runs to 15 residues. Between the trimmed V and J ends, which lost 2 bases and 3 bases, there was a span of 10 bases. For the CDR3, the DNA is TGTGCCAGCAGTTACGGGGCCTCCCCTAATGAAAAACTGTTTTTT. It specifies CASSYGASPNEKLFF.

By frequency in the sample, this clone is medium-sized (0.01 to 0.1%). This rearrangement joins TRBV6-8 to TRBJ1-1; 7 bases match TRBD1. J was trimmed by 4 bases and V by 7 bases; bases with no gene match: 6. Germline lookup yields CDR1 MNHGY and CDR2 SAAAGT. The CDR3 extends over 13 amino acids. The CDR3 loop reads CASIRQGATEAFF. CDR3 bases: TGTGCCAGCATTAGACAGGGTGCCACTGAAGCTTTCTTT.

The J gene is TRBJ2-1, the V gene TRBV11-3; 8 bases match TRBD2. J was trimmed by 6 bases and V by 3 bases; bases with no gene match: 10. Germline CDR1 SGHNT, CDR2 YENEEA. The CDR3 extends over 16 amino acids. CDR3: CASSFEAGEIGNEQFF. The CDR3 bases are TGTGCCAGCAGCTTCGAAGCGGGAGAGATCGGCAATGAGCAGTTCTTC.

This clone rates as medium-sized. The chain links TRBV11-3 to TRBJ1-1; a possible D gene is TRBD1 (5 bases). The germline gives CDR1 SGHNT, CDR2 YENEEA. The V gene lost 5 bases and the J gene lost 5 bases, with 15 bases spanning the gap. The CDR3 sequence is 14 residues long. The CDR3 spells CASSPRPGLTEAFF. For the CDR3, the DNA is TGTGCCAGCAGCCCGAGGCCAGGGCTTACTGAAGCTTTCTTT.

The chain combines TRBV30 with TRBJ1-1, with D possibly TRBD1 on 6 matching bases. Germline CDR1 reads GTSNPN; CDR2 reads SVGIG (reference sequence). This CDR3 has 13 amino acids. Trimming shortened V by 0 bases and J by 3 bases, and 8 bases separated the two germline ends. The CDR3 sequence is CAWSVGGDTEAFF. DNA of the CDR3: TGTGCCTGGAGTGTAGGGGGGGACACTGAAGCTTTCTTT.

The CDR3 nucleotides are TGTGCCAGCAGCCAGAGCTTTTGGGCTAGCGGCACAGATACGCAGTATTTT. Translating it yields CASSQSFWASGTDTQYF. The chain uses TRBV14 and TRBJ2-3; possibly TRBD2 for D (6 bases). Deletions cut 3 bases from V and 1 base from J, with 17 bases between. Per the germline V gene, CDR1 is SGHDN and CDR2 is FVKESK. CDR3 length: 17 residues.

In its sample, this clone is medium-sized (0.01 to 0.1%). The J gene is TRBJ2-6, the V gene TRBV6-8; the D gene could be TRBD1 or TRBD2 (6 bases each). Germline V CDR1 and CDR2: MNHGY, SAAAGT. The CDR3 is 16 amino acids. Trimming removed 2 bases at V and 2 bases at J, with 10 bases between. CDR3 amino acids: CASSYRRGTGANVLTF. The DNA for the CDR3 is TGTGCCAGCAGTTACCGGAGGGGGACTGGGGCCAACGTCCTGACTTTC.

The V call is TRBV11-3, the J call TRBJ2-5; TRBD1 aligns across 8 bases. The CDR3 spans 15 residues. CDR1 is SGHNT and CDR2 is YENEEA in the germline V gene. The V and J ends lost 3 bases and 5 bases, in that order; junction bases with no gene match: 8. In DNA, the CDR3 is TGTGCCAGCAGCTTGAATTCAGGGGGCGGCGAGACCCAGTACTTC. Translated, it gives CASSLNSGGGETQYF.

The chain is built from TRBV30 and TRBJ2-6; D is unclear. The germline gives CDR1 GTSNPN, CDR2 SVGIG (reference sequence). V was pared by 6 bases and J by 0 bases, with 9 bases between. The CDR3 has 14 residues. This CDR3 is CACVLYSGANVLTF. CDR3 DNA: TGTGCCTGTGTGTTGTACTCTGGGGCCAACGTCCTGACTTTC.

This chain joins TRBV6-8 and TRBJ2-3; D possibly matches TRBD1 or TRBD2 (5 bases each). CDR1 is MNHGY, CDR2 SAAAGT, per germline. This CDR3 contains 15 residues. The V end lost 5 bases, the J end lost 8 bases, and 20 bases lay between the germline ends. The CDR3 here is CASSGAGLEQVTQYF. The CDR3, as DNA: TGTGCCAGCAGTGGGGCGGGTTTGGAACAGGTTACGCAGTATTTT.

Only a few counts were recorded for this clone. CDR3 DNA: TGTGCCAGCAGCTCGGCTAGCGGGATAACGTTTCAGGAGACCCAGTACTTC. The encoded protein is CASSSASGITFQETQYF. The rearrangement joins TRBV11-3 to TRBJ2-5; TRBD2 aligns across 9 bases. The CDR3 contains 17 residues. Germline V gene data show CDR1 as SGHNT and CDR2 as YENEEA. V shed 4 bases, J shed 5 bases, and the junction held 14 bases outside the gene matches.

The chain employs TRBV19 and TRBJ2-7; 9 positions agree with TRBD1. Germline V gene sequence: CDR1 LNHDA, CDR2 SQIVND (reference sequence). The CDR3 loop spans 14 amino acids. V dropped 6 bases and J dropped 2; count of bases not matched to a gene: 5. CDR3 DNA sequence: TGTGCCAGTAGGTTGACAGGGGGAACCTACGAGCAGTACTTC. As protein: CASRLTGGTYEQYF.

The V call is TRBV4-1, the J call TRBJ1-6; tentative D call: TRBD1 (5 bases). Trimming pared 2 bases from V and 7 bases from J, leaving 12 bases between. CDR3 size: 15 residues. Germline V CDR1 and CDR2: MGHRA, YSYEKL. CDR3 sequence (DNA): TGCGCCAGCAGCCAAATAAGGGGCGCCAATTCACCCCTCCACTTT. Translation gives CASSQIRGANSPLHF.

The chain employs TRBV5-1 and TRBJ2-7; D possibly corresponds to TRBD1 (5 bases). The germline gives CDR1 SGHRS, CDR2 YFSETQ. The CDR3 loop spans 14 amino acids. Trimming shortened V by 4 bases and J by 2 bases, and 13 bases separated the two germline ends. CDR3 nucleotides: TGCGCCAGCAGCCCGCGTCCGGACACCTACGAGCAGTACTTC. It codes for CASSPRPDTYEQYF.

This clone was recorded only once. This chain connects TRBV23-1 to TRBJ1-1, with D possibly matching TRBD1 (6 bases). TRBV23-1 is designated an ORF whose function remains uncertain. The CDR3 has 16 residues. V lost 4 bases and J 5 bases, leaving 20 bases between the germline ends. The CDR3 loop reads CASSPQGGGIGTEAFF. The DNA of the CDR3 is TGCGCCAGCAGTCCCCAAGGGGGAGGGATAGGAACTGAAGCTTTCTTT.

This clone ranks as medium-sized. The genes are TRBV11-3 and TRBJ2-7; D unresolved. This CDR3 region has 14 residues. Trimming pared 8 bases from V and 2 bases from J, leaving 16 bases between. Germline CDR1 and CDR2: SGHNT and YENEEA. The CDR3 nucleotides are TGTGCCAGCGGTACCGTACCGTCCCCCTACGAGCAGTACTTC. It specifies CASGTVPSPYEQYF.

The CDR3 DNA follows: TGTGCCAGCACGATCCGTAGCAATCAGCCCCAGCATTTT. Its translation is CASTIRSNQPQHF. V and J are TRBV28 and TRBJ1-5; no reliable D call. The CDR3 sequence is 13 residues long. Trimming took off 7 bases at V and 0 bases at J, with 7 bases between the two ends. The germline V gene encodes CDR1 MDHEN and CDR2 SYDVKM. The full variable domain, with the rest looked up from reference TRBV28 and TRBJ1-5, is DVKVTQSSRYLVKRTGEKVFLECVQDMDHENMFWYRQDPGLGLRLIYFSYDVKMKEKGDIPEGYSVSREKKERFSLILESASTNQTSMYLCASTIRSNQPQHFGDGTRLSIL.

This clone was seen more than once but under ten times. DNA of the CDR3: TGTGCCAGCAGAATGGGACAGGGTCGGTACATTCAGTACTTC. Its protein is CASRMGQGRYIQYF. The rearrangement joins TRBV6-8 to TRBJ2-4; 9 bases are a match to TRBD1. Germline-derived CDR1 and CDR2 are MNHGY and SAAAGT. The CDR3 extends over 14 amino acids. Trimming took 6 bases from V and 8 from J; bases not matched to a gene: 8.

V is TRBV25-1 and J is TRBJ1-5; D is ambiguous. Germline CDR1 and CDR2: MGHDK and SYGVNS. V dropped 4 bases and J dropped 5 bases, with 15 bases sitting between them. The CDR3 extends over 15 amino acids. As DNA, the CDR3 is TGTGCCAGCAGTGGAGGACTGGAGGGTCATCAGCCCCAGCATTTT. Translating it yields CASSGGLEGHQPQHF. The variable domain in full, completed from reference TRBV25-1 and TRBJ1-5, reads EADIYQTPRYLVIGTGKKITLECSQTMGHDKMYWYQQDPGMELHLIHYSYGVNSTEKGDLSSESTVSRIRTEHFPLTLESARPSHTSQYLCASSGGLEGHQPQHFGDGTRLSIL.

The rearrangement links TRBV19 to TRBJ2-2, with TRBD1 matching over 8 bases. The ends lost 4 bases at V and 3 bases at J; junction bases unmatched: 4. CDR3 length: 15 residues. CDR1 is LNHDA and CDR2 is SQIVND in the germline V gene (reference sequence). Written as DNA, the CDR3 is TGTGCCAGTAGTAACAGGGGGTGGGACACCGGGGAGCTGTTTTTT. Translation gives CASSNRGWDTGELFF.

The CDR3 region has the DNA TGTGCCTGGTCCCATCGGTATGGCTACACCTTC. Translated, it gives CAWSHRYGYTF. The chain has TRBV30 and TRBJ1-2; D ambiguous. CDR1 and CDR2 (germline): GTSNPN, SVGIG (reference sequence). With 5 bases removed from V and 5 bases from J, the gap between germline ends came to 9 bases. The CDR3 loop spans 11 amino acids.

This chain uses TRBV6-7 with TRBJ2-7; D unresolved. TRBV6-7 counts as an open reading frame of uncertain function. The CDR3 runs to 14 residues. V shed 2 bases and J shed 3 bases, with 11 bases lying between them. CDR3 protein: CASSYGPENYEQYF. For the CDR3, the DNA is TGTGCCAGCAGTTACGGTCCAGAGAACTACGAGCAGTACTTC.